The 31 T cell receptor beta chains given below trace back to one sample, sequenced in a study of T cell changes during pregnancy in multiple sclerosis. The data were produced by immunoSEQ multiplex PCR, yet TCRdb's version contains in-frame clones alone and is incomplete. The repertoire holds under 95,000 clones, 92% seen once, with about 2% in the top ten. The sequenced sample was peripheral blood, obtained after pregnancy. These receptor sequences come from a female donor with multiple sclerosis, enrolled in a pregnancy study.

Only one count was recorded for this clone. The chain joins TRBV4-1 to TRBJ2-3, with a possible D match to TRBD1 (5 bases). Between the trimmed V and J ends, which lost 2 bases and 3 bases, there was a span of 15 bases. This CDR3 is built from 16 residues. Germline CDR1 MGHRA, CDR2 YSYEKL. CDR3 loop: CASSQPQGIRTDTQYF. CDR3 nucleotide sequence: TGCGCCAGCAGCCAACCCCAGGGAATTCGGACAGATACGCAGTATTTT.

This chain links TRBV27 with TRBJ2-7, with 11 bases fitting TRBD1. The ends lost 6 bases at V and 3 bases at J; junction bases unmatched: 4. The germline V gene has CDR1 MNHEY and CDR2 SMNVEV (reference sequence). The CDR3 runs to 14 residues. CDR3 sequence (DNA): TGTGCCAGCAGCACCGGGACAGGGGGCTACGAGCAGTACTTC. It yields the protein CASSTGTGGYEQYF.

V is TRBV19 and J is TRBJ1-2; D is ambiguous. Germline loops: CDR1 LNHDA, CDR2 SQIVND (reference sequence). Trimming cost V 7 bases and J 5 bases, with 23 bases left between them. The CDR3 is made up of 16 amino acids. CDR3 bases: TGTGCCAGTAAGGAGCTTGGCAGCGAGGGATGGTATGGCTACACCTTC. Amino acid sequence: CASKELGSEGWYGYTF.

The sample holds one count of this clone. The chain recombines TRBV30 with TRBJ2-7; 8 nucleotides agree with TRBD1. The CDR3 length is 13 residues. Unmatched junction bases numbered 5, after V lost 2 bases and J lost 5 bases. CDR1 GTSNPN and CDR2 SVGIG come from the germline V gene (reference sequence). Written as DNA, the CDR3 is TGTGCCTGGAGTCAGGGGGCGTTAGACGAGCAGTACTTC. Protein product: CAWSQGALDEQYF.

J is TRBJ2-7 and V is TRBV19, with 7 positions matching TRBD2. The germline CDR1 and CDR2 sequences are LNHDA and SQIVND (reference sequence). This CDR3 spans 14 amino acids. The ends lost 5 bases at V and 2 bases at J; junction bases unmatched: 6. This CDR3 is CASSLSGATYEQYF. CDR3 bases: TGTGCCAGTAGTTTAAGCGGGGCAACCTACGAGCAGTACTTC.

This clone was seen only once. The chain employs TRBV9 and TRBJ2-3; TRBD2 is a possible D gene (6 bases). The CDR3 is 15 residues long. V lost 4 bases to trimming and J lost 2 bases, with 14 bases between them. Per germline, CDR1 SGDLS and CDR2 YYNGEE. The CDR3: CASSLLPGATDTQYF. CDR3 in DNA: TGTGCCAGCAGCTTACTTCCGGGAGCCACAGATACGCAGTATTTT. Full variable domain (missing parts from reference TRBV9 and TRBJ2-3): DSGVTQTPKHLITATGQRVTLRCSPRSGDLSVYWYQQSLDQGLQFLIQYYNGEERAKGNILERFSAQQFPDLHSELNLSSLELGDSALYFCASSLLPGATDTQYFGPGTRLTVL.

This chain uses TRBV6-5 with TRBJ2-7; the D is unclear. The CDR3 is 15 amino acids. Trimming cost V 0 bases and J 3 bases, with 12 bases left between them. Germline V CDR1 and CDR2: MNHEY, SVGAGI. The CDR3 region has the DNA TGTGCCAGCAGTTACTCACAGTACTCCAACTACGAGCAGTACTTC. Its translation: CASSYSQYSNYEQYF.

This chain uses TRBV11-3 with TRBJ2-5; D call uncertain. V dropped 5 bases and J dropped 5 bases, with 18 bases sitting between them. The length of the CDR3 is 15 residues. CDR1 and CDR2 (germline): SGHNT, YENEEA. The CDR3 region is CASSPSPTVRETQYF. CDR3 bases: TGTGCCAGCAGCCCCTCACCGACTGTACGGGAGACCCAGTACTTC.

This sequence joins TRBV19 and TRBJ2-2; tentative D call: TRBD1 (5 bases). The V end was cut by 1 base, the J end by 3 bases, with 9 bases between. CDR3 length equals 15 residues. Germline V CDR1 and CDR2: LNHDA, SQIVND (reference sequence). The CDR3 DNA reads TGTGCCAGTAGTATAGTTCCAGGGTACACCGGGGAGCTGTTTTTT. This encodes CASSIVPGYTGELFF.

CDR3 DNA: TGTGCCAGCAGTTACTCTGGCAGAAATAATTCACCCCTCCACTTT. Protein sequence: CASSYSGRNNSPLHF. The rearrangement links TRBV6-5 to TRBJ1-6; D unresolved. With 0 bases removed from V and 5 bases from J, the gap between germline ends came to 8 bases. The CDR3 extends over 15 amino acids. CDR1 and CDR2 (germline): MNHEY, SVGAGI.

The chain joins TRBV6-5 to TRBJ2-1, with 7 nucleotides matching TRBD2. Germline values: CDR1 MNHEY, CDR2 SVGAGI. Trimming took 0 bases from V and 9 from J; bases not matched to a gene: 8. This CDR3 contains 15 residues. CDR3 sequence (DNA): TGTGCCAGCAGTTACTCACGGGCGGGAGTCGCTGAGCAGTTCTTC. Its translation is CASSYSRAGVAEQFF.

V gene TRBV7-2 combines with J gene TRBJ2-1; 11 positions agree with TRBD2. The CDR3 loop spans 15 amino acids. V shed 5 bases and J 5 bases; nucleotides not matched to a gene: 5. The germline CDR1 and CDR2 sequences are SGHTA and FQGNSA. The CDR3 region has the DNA TGTGCCAGCAGCCCGATGGGACTAGCGGACAATGAGCAGTTCTTC. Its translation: CASSPMGLADNEQFF.

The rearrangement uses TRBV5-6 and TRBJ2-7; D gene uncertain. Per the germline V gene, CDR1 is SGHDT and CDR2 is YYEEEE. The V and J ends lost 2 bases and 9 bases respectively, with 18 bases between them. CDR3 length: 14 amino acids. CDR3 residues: CASSLRHSLRGQYF. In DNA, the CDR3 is TGTGCCAGCAGCTTACGTCACTCACTACGAGGGCAGTACTTC.

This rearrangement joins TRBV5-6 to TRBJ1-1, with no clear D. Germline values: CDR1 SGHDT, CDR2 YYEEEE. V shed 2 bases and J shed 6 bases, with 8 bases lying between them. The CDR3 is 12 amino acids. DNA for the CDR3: TGTGCCAGCAGCTTAGCGATCTCTGAAGCTTTCTTT. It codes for CASSLAISEAFF.

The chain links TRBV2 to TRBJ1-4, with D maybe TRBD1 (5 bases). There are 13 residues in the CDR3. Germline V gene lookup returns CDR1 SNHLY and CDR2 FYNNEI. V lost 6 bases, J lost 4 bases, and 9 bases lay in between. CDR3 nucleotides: TGTGCCAGCAGGGACATGGGTAATGAAAAACTGTTTTTT. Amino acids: CASRDMGNEKLFF.

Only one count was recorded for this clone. The CDR3 here is CASSSGLDNSPLHF. DNA of the CDR3: TGTGCCAGCAGCTCGGGACTGGATAATTCACCCCTCCACTTT. The genes are TRBV7-9 and TRBJ1-6; D might be TRBD1 (5 bases). CDR3 length equals 14 residues. Germline V gives CDR1 SEHNR, CDR2 FQNEAQ (reference sequence). Trimming left V 4 bases short and J 5 bases short, with 9 bases between.

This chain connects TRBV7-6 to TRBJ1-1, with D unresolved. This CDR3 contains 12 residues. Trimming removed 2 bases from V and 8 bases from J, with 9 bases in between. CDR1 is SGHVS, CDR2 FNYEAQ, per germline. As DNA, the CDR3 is TGTGCCAGCAGCTTAAATCGAGGAGAAGCTTTCTTT. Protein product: CASSLNRGEAFF. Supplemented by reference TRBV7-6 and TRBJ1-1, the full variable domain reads GAGVSQSPRYKVTKRGQDVALRCDPISGHVSLYWYRQALGQGPEFLTYFNYEAQQDKSGLPNDRFSAERPEGSISTLTIQRTEQRDSAMYRCASSLNRGEAFFGQGTRLTVV.

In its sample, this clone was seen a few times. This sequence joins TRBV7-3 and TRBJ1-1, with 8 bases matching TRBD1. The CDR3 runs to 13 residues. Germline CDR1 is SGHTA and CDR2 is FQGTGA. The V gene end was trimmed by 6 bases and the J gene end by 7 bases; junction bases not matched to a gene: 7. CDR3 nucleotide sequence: TGTGCCAGCAGAATTCCCGGGACAGGTGAAGCTTTCTTT. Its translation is CASRIPGTGEAFF.

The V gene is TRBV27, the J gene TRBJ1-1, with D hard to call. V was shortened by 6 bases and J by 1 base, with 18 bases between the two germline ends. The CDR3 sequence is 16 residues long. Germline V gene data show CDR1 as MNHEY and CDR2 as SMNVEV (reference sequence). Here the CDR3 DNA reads TGTGCCAGCAGGGATATCGAGTACGGAGAGAACACTGAAGCTTTCTTT. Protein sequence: CASRDIEYGENTEAFF.

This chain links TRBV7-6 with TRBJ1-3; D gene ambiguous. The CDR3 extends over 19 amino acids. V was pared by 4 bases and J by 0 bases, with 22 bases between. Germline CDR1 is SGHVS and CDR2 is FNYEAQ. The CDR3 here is CASSSADLPPGNSGNTIYF. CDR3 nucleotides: TGTGCCAGCAGCTCCGCCGATTTGCCTCCGGGAAACTCTGGAAACACCATATATTTT. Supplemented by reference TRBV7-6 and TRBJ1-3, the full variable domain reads GAGVSQSPRYKVTKRGQDVALRCDPISGHVSLYWYRQALGQGPEFLTYFNYEAQQDKSGLPNDRFSAERPEGSISTLTIQRTEQRDSAMYRCASSSADLPPGNSGNTIYFGEGSWLTVV.

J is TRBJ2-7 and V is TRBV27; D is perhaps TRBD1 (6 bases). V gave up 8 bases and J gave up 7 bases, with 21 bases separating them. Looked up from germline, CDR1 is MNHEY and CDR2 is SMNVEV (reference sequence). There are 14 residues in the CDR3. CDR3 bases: TGTGCCAGCGCGATACAGGGTCTCTATGGGGAGCAGTACTTC. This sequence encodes CASAIQGLYGEQYF.

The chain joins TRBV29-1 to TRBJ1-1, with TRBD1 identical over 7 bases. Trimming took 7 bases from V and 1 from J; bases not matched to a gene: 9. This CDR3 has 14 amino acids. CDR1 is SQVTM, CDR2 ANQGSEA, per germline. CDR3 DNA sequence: TGCAGCGCCCCATGGACAGGTACGAACACTGAAGCTTTCTTT. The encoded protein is CSAPWTGTNTEAFF.

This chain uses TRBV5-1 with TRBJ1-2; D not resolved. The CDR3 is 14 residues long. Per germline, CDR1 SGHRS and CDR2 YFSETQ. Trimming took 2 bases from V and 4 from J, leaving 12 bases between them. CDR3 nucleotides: TGCGCCAGCAGCTTAAATGAGCAAGCCTATGGCTACACCTTC. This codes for CASSLNEQAYGYTF. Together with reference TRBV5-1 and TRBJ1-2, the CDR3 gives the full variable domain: KAGVTQTPRYLIKTRGQQVTLSCSPISGHRSVSWYQQTPGQGLQFLFEYFSETQRNKGNFPGRFSGRQFSNSRSEMNVSTLELGDSALYLCASSLNEQAYGYTFGSGTRLTVV.

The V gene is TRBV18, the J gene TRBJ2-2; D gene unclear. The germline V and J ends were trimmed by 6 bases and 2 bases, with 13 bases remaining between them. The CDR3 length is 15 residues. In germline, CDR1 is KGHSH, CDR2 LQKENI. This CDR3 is CASSNPRINTGELFF. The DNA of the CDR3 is TGTGCCAGCTCTAACCCCAGGATTAACACCGGGGAGCTGTTTTTT.

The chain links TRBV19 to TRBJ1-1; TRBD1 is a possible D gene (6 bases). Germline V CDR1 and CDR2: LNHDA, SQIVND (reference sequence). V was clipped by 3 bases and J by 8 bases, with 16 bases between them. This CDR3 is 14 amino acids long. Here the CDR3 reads CASSIRRQDSEAFF. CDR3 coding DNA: TGTGCCAGTAGTATTAGGCGACAGGACTCAGAAGCTTTCTTT.

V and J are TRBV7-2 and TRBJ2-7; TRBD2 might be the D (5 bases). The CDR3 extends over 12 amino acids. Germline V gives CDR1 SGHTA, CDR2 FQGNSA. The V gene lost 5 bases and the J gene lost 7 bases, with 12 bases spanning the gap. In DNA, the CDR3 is TGTGCCAGCAGCCCGGTATTAGCGGAGCAGTACTTC. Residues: CASSPVLAEQYF.

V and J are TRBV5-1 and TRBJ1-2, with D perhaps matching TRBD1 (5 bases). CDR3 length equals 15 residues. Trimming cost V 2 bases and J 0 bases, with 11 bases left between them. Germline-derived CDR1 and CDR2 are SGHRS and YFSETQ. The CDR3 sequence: CASSFVPGPNYGYTF. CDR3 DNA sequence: TGCGCCAGCAGCTTCGTTCCAGGGCCTAACTATGGCTACACCTTC.

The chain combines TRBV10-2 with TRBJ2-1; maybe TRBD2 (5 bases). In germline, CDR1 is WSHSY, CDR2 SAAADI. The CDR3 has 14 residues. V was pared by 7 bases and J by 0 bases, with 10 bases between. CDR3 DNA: TGCGCCAGCATGGACTGGATCTCCTACAATGAGCAGTTCTTC. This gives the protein CASMDWISYNEQFF.

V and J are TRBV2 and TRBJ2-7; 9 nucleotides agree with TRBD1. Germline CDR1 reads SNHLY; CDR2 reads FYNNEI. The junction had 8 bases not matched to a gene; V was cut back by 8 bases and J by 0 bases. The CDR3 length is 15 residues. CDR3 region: CASPTGTGNSYEQYF. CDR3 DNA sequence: TGTGCCAGCCCTACCGGGACAGGGAACTCCTACGAGCAGTACTTC.

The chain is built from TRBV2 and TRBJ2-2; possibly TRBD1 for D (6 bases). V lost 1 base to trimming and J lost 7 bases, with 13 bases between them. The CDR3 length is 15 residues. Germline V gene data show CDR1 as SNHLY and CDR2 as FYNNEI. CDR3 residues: CASSEDRAVRGELFF. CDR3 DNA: TGTGCCAGCAGTGAAGACAGGGCTGTTCGCGGGGAGCTGTTTTTT.

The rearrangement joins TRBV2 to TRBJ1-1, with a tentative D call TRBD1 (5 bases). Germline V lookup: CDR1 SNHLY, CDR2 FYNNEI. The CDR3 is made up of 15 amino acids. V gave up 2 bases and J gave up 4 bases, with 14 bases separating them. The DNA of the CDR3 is TGTGCCAGCAGTGAATTGGGAGGGGCTCTCACTGAAGCTTTCTTT. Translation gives CASSELGGALTEAFF.